The rows below give T cell receptor beta chains drawn from one sample of a study of T cell repertoires in cytomegalovirus infection. No antigens are known for them. One entry per CDR3 protein results from TCRdb running MiXCR on the reads. The sample lists 700,000 to 900,000 distinct CDR3 sequences, under 35% occurring once. Sequencing used cultured CD8+ T cells from PBMCs, obtained from culture after CMV antigen stimulation. Every receptor here comes from a human donor in good health (CMV status not recorded). Some clones in this sample may be carry-over from other donors' samples. CDR3s include the opening cysteine and the closing phenylalanine or tryptophan. A D gene is named only where the DNA matches it firmly. The size entry is marked missing in some rows and otherwise reads once, few, many or a size class.

clone_size,d_call,v_call,j_call,cdr3_aa,cdr3_nt
few,.,TRBV27,TRBJ1-3,CASSKIPLGQTRPSGNTIYF,TGTGCCAGCAGTAAAATCCCCCTCGGACAGACCCGACCCTCTGGAAACACCATATATTTT
few,.,TRBV12-3/TRBV12-4,TRBJ2-1,CASNPPGNEQFF,TGTGCCAGCAACCCCCCAGGGAATGAGCAGTTCTTC
few,.,TRBV12-3/TRBV12-4,TRBJ2-4,CASSLVLEFDRAFQNIQYF,TGTGCCAGCAGTTTAGTCCTCGAGTTTGACAGAGCGTTTCAAAACATTCAGTACTTC
few,.,TRBV9,TRBJ2-3,CASSPRPSVGVADTQYF,TGTGCCAGCAGCCCCCGCCCATCAGTAGGGGTAGCAGATACGCAGTATTTT
few,.,TRBV14,TRBJ2-7,CASSQKGSRISYEQYF,TGTGCCAGCAGCCAAAAGGGATCCAGGATCTCCTACGAGCAGTACTTC
.,TRBD1,TRBV5-1,TRBJ1-1,CASSSWTGAAKNTEAFF,TGCGCCAGCAGCTCCTGGACAGGGGCGGCTAAGAACACTGAAGCTTTCTTT
.,.,TRBV15,TRBJ2-7,CAISRRPGLESYEQYF,TGTGCCATCAGCAGGCGTCCAGGCCTCGAGTCCTACGAGCAGTACTTC
many,.,TRBV7-8,TRBJ1-1,CASSSPRTNTEAFF,TGTGCCAGCAGCTCTCCGAGGACTAACACTGAAGCTTTCTTT
few,.,TRBV24-1,TRBJ2-5,CATSGWDREIERGTQYF,TGTGCCACCAGTGGATGGGACCGGGAGATCGAGCGAGGGACCCAGTACTTC
.,.,TRBV23-1,TRBJ2-3,CASSQSPSGSTDTQYF,TGCGCCAGCAGTCAATCGCCCAGCGGGTCCACAGATACGCAGTATTTT
few,.,TRBV6-1,TRBJ1-2,CASSEEGKLRGYTF,TGTGCCAGCAGTGAAGAAGGCAAGTTAAGGGGCTACACCTTC
.,.,TRBV7-7,TRBJ2-1,CASSLVGGHEQFF,TGTGCTAGCAGCTTAGTGGGGGGCCATGAGCAGTTCTTC
.,TRBD2,TRBV7-2,TRBJ2-1,CASSLELAGGQEQFF,TGTGCCAGCAGCTTAGAACTAGCGGGGGGTCAGGAGCAGTTCTTC
.,.,TRBV6-5,TRBJ2-1,CASSYPVQFF,TGTGCCAGCAGTTACCCTGTCCAGTTCTTC
few,.,TRBV6-1,TRBJ1-5,CASRSVDSNQPQHF,TGTGCCAGCAGATCCGTGGATAGCAATCAGCCCCAGCATTTT
once,.,TRBV15,TRBJ1-5,CATSRDLGGGNQPQHF,TGTGCCACCAGCAGAGATTTGGGGGGGGGCAATCAGCCCCAGCATTTT
.,.,TRBV7-8,TRBJ2-7,CASSLALDF,TGTGCCAGCAGCTTAGCGTTAGACTTC
many,.,TRBV7-8,TRBJ2-1,CASTPKSGGQSYNEQFF,TGTGCCAGCACCCCCAAGAGCGGGGGACAGTCCTACAATGAGCAGTTCTTC
.,.,TRBV3-1,TRBJ2-7,CASSQERGYEQYF,TGTGCCAGCAGCCAAGAGAGAGGATACGAGCAGTACTTC
many,TRBD2,TRBV11-2,TRBJ2-1,CASSLGRLAGFRGGEQFF,TGTGCCAGCAGCTTAGGGCGACTAGCGGGGTTTCGGGGCGGTGAGCAGTTCTTC
few,.,TRBV2,TRBJ1-1,CASRRAPEAFF,TGTGCCAGCAGACGGGCACCCGAAGCTTTCTTT
.,TRBD2,TRBV4-1,TRBJ2-2,CASSQVASGGSNTGELFF,TGCGCCAGCAGCCAAGTAGCTAGCGGGGGCTCGAACACCGGGGAGCTGTTTTTT
few,.,TRBV3-1,TRBJ1-2,CASSQDGTRWPYGYTF,TGTGCCAGCAGCCAAGATGGGACCCGGTGGCCTTATGGCTACACCTTC
many,.,TRBV4-2,TRBJ1-2,CASSPGTVGYTF,TGTGCCAGCAGCCCAGGGACGGTTGGCTACACCTTC
.,TRBD1,TRBV4-1,TRBJ2-5,CASSRRDRGGETQYF,TGCGCCAGCAGTCGCCGGGACAGGGGAGGGGAGACCCAGTACTTC
few,.,TRBV4-2,TRBJ1-5,CASSREQGENQPQHF,TGTGCCAGCAGCCGTGAACAGGGCGAAAATCAGCCCCAGCATTTT
.,TRBD1,TRBV12-3/TRBV12-4,TRBJ2-5,CASSQSQGAGETQYF,TGTGCCAGCAGCCAGTCACAGGGGGCCGGGGAGACCCAGTACTTC
.,.,TRBV6-6,TRBJ2-3,CASSGPELLATQYF,TGTGCCAGCAGTGGTCCCGAGCTTTTGGCTACGCAGTATTTT
many,.,TRBV7-2,TRBJ2-7,CASSSGPIGGYEQYF,TGTGCCAGCAGCTCCGGGCCCATCGGAGGTTACGAGCAGTACTTC
.,.,TRBV4-2,TRBJ1-4,CASSQGLTNEKLFF,TGTGCCAGCAGCCAAGGGTTGACTAATGAAAAACTGTTTTTT
.,.,TRBV6-6,TRBJ1-2,CASSYLRGAQDGYTF,TGTGCCAGCAGTTACCTCCGGGGGGCGCAGGATGGCTACACCTTC
.,.,TRBV12-3/TRBV12-4,TRBJ2-1,CASRGRGYNEQFF,TGTGCAAGCAGAGGGAGAGGTTACAATGAGCAGTTCTTC
few,TRBD1,TRBV29-1,TRBJ2-2,CSVRRRGTGRELNTGELFF,TGCAGCGTTCGCAGGCGAGGGACAGGGAGAGAGCTGAACACCGGGGAGCTGTTTTTT
few,.,TRBV7-6,TRBJ1-1,CASRGPAGMNTEAFF,TGTGCCAGCAGGGGGCCGGCGGGTATGAACACTGAAGCTTTCTTT
.,TRBD2,TRBV10-2,TRBJ2-5,CASSESIGLAGVSYQETQYF,TGCGCCAGCAGTGAGTCGATTGGACTAGCGGGGGTATCGTACCAAGAGACCCAGTACTTC
few,.,TRBV7-3,TRBJ2-1,CASSLGSGGYYNEQFF,TGTGCCAGCAGCTTAGGTTCCGGGGGTTACTACAATGAGCAGTTCTTC
few,TRBD2,TRBV12-3/TRBV12-4,TRBJ2-3,CASSTSADTQYF,TGTGCCAGCAGCACTAGCGCAGATACGCAGTATTTT
.,.,TRBV7-9,TRBJ2-3,CASSLGPGDTQYF,TGTGCCAGCAGCTTAGGCCCAGGGGATACGCAGTATTTT
few,.,TRBV6-2/TRBV6-3,TRBJ1-1,CASSYSLTASTWNTEAFF,TGTGCCAGCAGTTACTCCCTTACCGCATCAACTTGGAACACTGAAGCTTTCTTT
once,TRBD2,TRBV7-9,TRBJ2-7,CASSEAGLPYEQYF,TGTGCCAGCAGCGAAGCGGGACTCCCCTACGAGCAGTACTTC